This T cell receptor beta chain was profiled in a study of vaccination effects on CD4 cells after COVID-19. Details on this clone: Its cognate antigen is unknown.

The table came from immunoSEQ multiplex PCR; TCRdb's copy has only in-frame clones and leaves some out. The sample yields 35,000 to 40,000 clones, about 70% seen once. The CDR3 extends over 14 amino acids. Germline trimming cut 7 bases from V and 3 bases from J; bases unmatched to any gene: 6. Germline CDR1 SGHTA, CDR2 FQGNSA. Study-wide results and limits: After vaccination of healthy people, only 1 of 255 vaccine-induced clones cross-reacted with common cold coronaviruses. The study got few convalescent patients and did not collect any early post-infection timepoints.

Culturing for about 9 days preceded CD4+ T cell isolation. The authors exchanged half the medium for IL-2 medium on days 3 and 7. This chain connects TRBV7-2 to TRBJ2-7; 10 bases map to TRBD2. The receptor's source is a human donor who received a COVID-19 vaccine. Sample: CD4+ T cells from PBMCs cultured without peptide, taken before COVID-19 vaccination. Written as DNA, the CDR3 is TGTGCCAGCACCGCGGGACTAGCGAACTACGAGCAGTACTTC. As protein: CASTAGLANYEQYF.